This T cell receptor (beta chain) comes out of a study of neurological immune-mediated disorders. V was pared by 0 bases and J by 5 bases, with 11 bases between. Germline V gives CDR1 DFQATT, CDR2 SNEGSKA (reference sequence). This CDR3 spans 13 amino acids. TCRdb passed the 5' RACE reads through MiXCR, listing each CDR3 protein once. The data contain about 29,000 distinct CDR3 sequences, 3.3% of them singletons. This clonotype appeared many times. Its antigen is unidentified. Notes on the study in general: The multiple sclerosis repertoire cluster was not associated with any clinical or MRI feature, with the authors stating that larger cohorts are needed.

The chain has TRBV20-1 and TRBJ2-7; D is unclear. Sequencing input: PBMCs. This clonotype was obtained from a woman in her 30s with multiple sclerosis. CDR3 sequence: CSAREGSTHEQYF. CDR3 nucleotides: TGCAGTGCTAGAGAAGGCTCAACCCACGAGCAGTACTTC.